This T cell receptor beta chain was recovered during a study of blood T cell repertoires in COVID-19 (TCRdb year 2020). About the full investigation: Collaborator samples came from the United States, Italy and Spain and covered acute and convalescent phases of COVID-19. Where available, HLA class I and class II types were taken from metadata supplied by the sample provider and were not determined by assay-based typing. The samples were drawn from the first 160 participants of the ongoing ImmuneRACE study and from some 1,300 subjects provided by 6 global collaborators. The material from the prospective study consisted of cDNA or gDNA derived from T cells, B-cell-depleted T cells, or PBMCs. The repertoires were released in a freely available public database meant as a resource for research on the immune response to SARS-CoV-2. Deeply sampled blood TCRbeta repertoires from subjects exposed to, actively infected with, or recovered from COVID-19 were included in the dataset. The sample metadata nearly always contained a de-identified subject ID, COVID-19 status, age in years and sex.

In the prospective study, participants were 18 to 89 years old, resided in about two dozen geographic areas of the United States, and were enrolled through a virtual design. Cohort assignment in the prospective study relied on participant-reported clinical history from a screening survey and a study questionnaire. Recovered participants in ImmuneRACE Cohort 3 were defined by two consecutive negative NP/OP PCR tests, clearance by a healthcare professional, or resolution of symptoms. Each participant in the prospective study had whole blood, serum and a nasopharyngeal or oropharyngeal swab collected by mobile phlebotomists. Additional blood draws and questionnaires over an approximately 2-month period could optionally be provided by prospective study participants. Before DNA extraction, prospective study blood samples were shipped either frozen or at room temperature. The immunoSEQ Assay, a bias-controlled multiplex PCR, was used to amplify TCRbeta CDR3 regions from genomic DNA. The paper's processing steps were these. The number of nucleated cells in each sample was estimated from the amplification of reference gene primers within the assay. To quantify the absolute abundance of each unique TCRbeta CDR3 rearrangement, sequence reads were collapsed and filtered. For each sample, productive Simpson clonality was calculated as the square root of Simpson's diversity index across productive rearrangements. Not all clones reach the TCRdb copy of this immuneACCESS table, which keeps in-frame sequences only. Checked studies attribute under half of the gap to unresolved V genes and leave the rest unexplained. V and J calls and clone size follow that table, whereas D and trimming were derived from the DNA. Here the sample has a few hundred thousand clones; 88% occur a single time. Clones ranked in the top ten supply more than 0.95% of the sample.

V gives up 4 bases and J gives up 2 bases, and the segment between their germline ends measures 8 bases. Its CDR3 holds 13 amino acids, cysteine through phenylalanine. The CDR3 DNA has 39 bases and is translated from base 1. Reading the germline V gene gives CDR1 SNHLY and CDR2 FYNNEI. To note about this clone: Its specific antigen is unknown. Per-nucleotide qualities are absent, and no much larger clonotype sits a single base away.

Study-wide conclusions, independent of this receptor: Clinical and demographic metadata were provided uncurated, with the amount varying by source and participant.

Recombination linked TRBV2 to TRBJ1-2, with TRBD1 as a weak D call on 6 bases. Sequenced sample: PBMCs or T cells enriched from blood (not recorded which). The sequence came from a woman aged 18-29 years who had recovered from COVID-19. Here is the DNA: TGTGCCAGCAGTGGGCAGGGGAACTATGGCTACACCTTC. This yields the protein CASSGQGNYGYTF.